The 16 T cell receptor beta chains reported below all come from one sample, sequenced in a study of blood T cells in healthy people across ages. Alongside a J-beta primer mix, a sample-barcoded 5' primer served in a second PCR lasting roughly 7 to 11 cycles. TCRdb re-derived calls from the 5' RACE reads in MiXCR, one entry per CDR3 protein. The sample has approximately 1,000,000 distinct CDR3 sequences; 45% are singletons. Sequenced sample: blood. The receptors come from a woman aged 60-70 years in good health.

This clonotype was counted ten times or more. The chain carries TRBV18 and TRBJ1-1; D is possibly TRBD1 (5 bases). Germline-derived CDR1 and CDR2 are KGHSH and LQKENI. This CDR3 comprises 13 residues. V lost 3 bases, J lost 1 base, and 6 bases lay in between. The CDR3: CASSPGQNTEAFF. In DNA, the CDR3 is TGTGCCAGCTCACCTGGACAGAACACTGAAGCTTTCTTT.

This rearrangement joins TRBV15 to TRBJ2-7; D ambiguous. The V gene's germline CDR1 is LNHNV and CDR2 YYDKDF (reference sequence). V was pared by 0 bases and J by 5 bases, with 8 bases between. The CDR3 is made up of 13 amino acids. CDR3 coding DNA: TGTGCCACCAGCAGAGATGCTGTGGACGAGCAGTACTTC. Protein sequence: CATSRDAVDEQYF.

This chain links TRBV5-6 with TRBJ1-5; D uncertain. The V end lost 1 base, the J end lost 7 bases, and 12 bases lay between the germline ends. The CDR3 totals 14 residues. Germline V gene lookup returns CDR1 SGHDT and CDR2 YYEEEE. CDR3 sequence reads: CASSLRLVAQPQHF. The CDR3 DNA is TGTGCCAGCAGCTTGAGGTTGGTGGCCCAGCCCCAGCATTTT.

The chain uses TRBV4-1 and TRBJ2-5; D unresolved. Trimming took 0 bases from V and 9 from J, leaving 5 bases between them. Germline values: CDR1 MGHRA, CDR2 YSYEKL. The CDR3 sequence is 11 residues long. The CDR3 bases are TGCGCCAGCAGCCAAGATACGGCCCAGTACTTC. It translates to CASSQDTAQYF.

In this sample, this clonotype turned up many times. The chain couples TRBV27 to TRBJ2-7; perhaps TRBD2 as D (6 bases). CDR3 length: 12 amino acids. The V end lost 3 bases, the J end lost 5 bases, and 8 bases lay between the germline ends. Germline assignment: CDR1 MNHEY and CDR2 SMNVEV (reference sequence). The DNA for the CDR3 is TGTGCCAGCAGTTTTCGGGGGAACGAGCAGTACTTC. Translation: CASSFRGNEQYF.

This chain connects TRBV9 to TRBJ2-5; D unclear. The J call may be in error: the DNA end matches TRBJ2-7 better. This CDR3 contains 14 residues. CDR1 SGDLS and CDR2 YYNGEE come from the germline V gene. The CDR3 nucleotides are TGTGCCAGCAGCCCCCGGACCGTTAAGGGCGAGCAGTACTTC. Its protein is CASSPRTVKGEQYF.

The sample holds a few counts of this clonotype. This chain links TRBV29-1 with TRBJ2-1, with TRBD2 identical over 7 bases. The CDR3 extends over 15 amino acids. Trimming at V came to 0 bases and at J to 0 bases, leaving 2 bases not matched to a gene. The germline CDR1 and CDR2 sequences are SQVTM and ANQGSEA. The DNA of the CDR3 is TGCAGCGTTGAAGAGGCTAGCGGCTCCTACAATGAGCAGTTCTTC. Translated, it gives CSVEEASGSYNEQFF.

The chain employs TRBV6-6 and TRBJ2-7, with TRBD2 matching 10 bases. With 8 bases clipped from V and 2 bases from J, the junction kept 9 bases outside the gene matches. Germline lookup yields CDR1 MNHNY and CDR2 SVGAGI (reference sequence). This CDR3 contains 15 residues. The CDR3 protein is CASGKLAGTTYEQYF. The CDR3, as DNA: TGTGCCAGCGGTAAACTAGCGGGGACCACCTACGAGCAGTACTTC.

V usage is TRBV10-3 and J usage is TRBJ2-1; TRBD2 aligns across 8 bases. Losses at the gene ends were 6 bases for V and 4 bases for J; bases not matched to a gene: 8. Germline lookup yields CDR1 ENHRY and CDR2 SYGVKD. The CDR3 sequence is 15 residues long. The chain's CDR3 is CAISGSGSGYNEQFF. For the CDR3, the DNA is TGTGCCATCAGCGGAAGCGGGAGTGGTTACAATGAGCAGTTCTTC.

J is TRBJ2-3 and V is TRBV6-5, with D possibly being TRBD2 (5 bases). The CDR3 consists of 15 residues. Per germline, CDR1 MNHEY and CDR2 SVGAGI. V lost 2 bases, J lost 2 bases, and 11 bases lay in between. CDR3 loop: CASSYGAEVTDTQYF. CDR3 in DNA: TGTGCCAGCAGTTACGGAGCGGAGGTCACAGATACGCAGTATTTT.

The gene calls are TRBV20-1 and TRBJ2-1; 12 nucleotides agree with TRBD1. Germline CDR1 and CDR2: DFQATT and SNEGSKA (reference sequence). The junction had 4 bases not matched to a gene; V was cut back by 6 bases and J by 7 bases. The CDR3 loop spans 13 amino acids. The CDR3 sequence: CSARDRGHNEQFF. In nucleotides, the CDR3 is TGCAGTGCCCGGGACAGGGGGCATAATGAGCAGTTCTTC.

The chain uses TRBV6-2 or TRBV6-3 and TRBJ2-5; 10 bases match TRBD1. J gave up 13 bases and V 6 bases, and 8 bases lay outside the gene matches. CDR3 size: 12 residues. The V gene's germline CDR1 is MNHEY and CDR2 SVGEGT. The CDR3 DNA is TGTGCCAGCAGCCACAACCGGGACAGGGGGTACTTC. Protein product: CASSHNRDRGYF.

This clonotype was counted a few times. The J gene is TRBJ2-1, the V gene TRBV5-1; 7 nucleotides agree with TRBD2. CDR1 and CDR2 (germline): SGHRS, YFSETQ. V lost 4 bases and J lost 2; bases outside the gene matches: 0. The CDR3 totals 13 residues. CDR3 loop: CASSGRAYNEQFF. In DNA form, the CDR3 reads TGCGCCAGCAGCGGGAGGGCCTACAATGAGCAGTTCTTC.

This clonotype showed up just a few times. V usage is TRBV7-9 and J usage is TRBJ2-1, with 8 bases matching TRBD2. This CDR3 is 15 amino acids long. Trimming at V came to 3 bases and at J to 6 bases, leaving 7 bases not matched to a gene. Germline V gene sequence: CDR1 SEHNR, CDR2 FQNEAQ (reference sequence). The CDR3 reads CASSFVLAGPNEQFF. In DNA, the CDR3 is TGTGCCAGCAGCTTCGTGCTAGCGGGCCCCAATGAGCAGTTCTTC.

This clonotype was observed a handful of times. This may arise from a read error, as a much more abundant clone is one base away. The chain is built from TRBV6-2 or TRBV6-3 and TRBJ2-7; no clear D. Trimming pared 5 bases from V and 3 bases from J, leaving 5 bases between. This CDR3 contains 11 residues. Germline V gene lookup returns CDR1 MNHEY and CDR2 SVGEGT. This CDR3 is CASSNYYEQYF. As DNA, the CDR3 is TGTGCCAGCAGTAACTACTACGAGCAGTACTTC.

The rearrangement links TRBV5-1 to TRBJ2-5; 7 bases are shared with TRBD1. V was pared by 10 bases and J by 4 bases, with 7 bases of the junction left unmatched. CDR1 SGHRS and CDR2 YFSETQ come from the germline V gene. The CDR3 contains 12 residues. The CDR3 sequence: CAVGDSSETQYF. The CDR3 bases are TGCGCCGTCGGGGACAGTTCAGAGACCCAGTACTTC.